This is a list of T cell receptor beta chains from one sample in a study of blood T cell dynamics during melanoma immunotherapy. The data were produced by immunoSEQ multiplex PCR, yet TCRdb's version contains in-frame clones alone and is incomplete. The table lists some 5,900 clones, about 88% of them singletons. Specimen: blood, collected from a patient treated with checkpoint blockade. Receptors were obtained from a human donor with melanoma. CDR3s include the opening cysteine and the closing phenylalanine or tryptophan. D genes are given only for firm matches. Rows give clone size only sometimes, using once, few, many, or a class for an expanded clone.

TRBJ1-1 | NA | NA | TRBV7-9 | TGTGCCAGCAGCCCCAAGGGGGACACTGAAGCTTTCTTT | CASSPKGDTEAFF
TRBJ1-4 | NA | NA | TRBV15 | TGTGCCACCAGACCTGAAGGGCGAGCTAATGAAAAACTGTTTTTT | CATRPEGRANEKLFF
TRBJ1-2 | NA | NA | TRBV2 | TGTGCCAGCAGTGAAGATCCTAACTATGGCTACACCTTC | CASSEDPNYGYTF
TRBJ2-1 | NA | once | TRBV4-2 | TGTGCCAGCAGCCAACACACCGGGACGAGCAGTATTGAGCAGTTCTTC | CASSQHTGTSSIEQFF
TRBJ1-1 | NA | NA | TRBV7-2 | TGTGCCACCTCCCGGACGAACACTGAAGCTTTCTTT | CATSRTNTEAFF
TRBJ2-3 | TRBD2 | NA | TRBV6-4 | TGTGCCAGCAGTCCCAGCGGGGGGGCCGTAGATACGCAGTATTTT | CASSPSGGAVDTQYF
TRBJ2-5 | TRBD2 | NA | TRBV27 | TGTGCCAGCACCGCTAGCGGGTGGGAGACCCAGTACTTC | CASTASGWETQYF
TRBJ2-2 | TRBD1 | NA | TRBV6-4 | TGTGCCAGCAGGAGGGACAGGGGGCTCACCGGGGAGCTGTTTTTT | CASRRDRGLTGELFF
TRBJ1-2 | NA | once | TRBV12-5 | TGTGCTAGTGGTTTGGTACCCGAGACTAACTATGGCTACACCTTC | CASGLVPETNYGYTF
TRBJ1-1 | NA | NA | TRBV5-1 | TGCGCCAGCAGCTTAGGGGTGATGAACACTGAAGCTTTCTTT | CASSLGVMNTEAFF
TRBJ1-1 | NA | NA | TRBV9 | TGTGCCAGCACTCTAGACGGGTTGACTGAAGCTTTCTTT | CASTLDGLTEAFF
TRBJ2-3 | NA | NA | TRBV30 | TGTGCCTGGGAGTCAGGGGTAAGCACAGATACGCAGTATTTT | CAWESGVSTDTQYF
TRBJ2-2 | NA | NA | TRBV5-4 | TGTGCCAGCAGCGGCAGGGGTTCCGGGGAGCTGTTTTTT | CASSGRGSGELFF
TRBJ2-7 | TRBD1 | few | TRBV7-9 | TGTGCCAGCAGCAGGACAGGGGGCCTGAGGTCCTACGAGCAGTACTTC | CASSRTGGLRSYEQYF
TRBJ2-2 | TRBD2 | NA | TRBV7-9 | TGTGCCAGCAGCTTAGGGCTAGCGGATAACACCGGGGAGCTGTTTTTT | CASSLGLADNTGELFF
TRBJ1-4 | NA | NA | TRBV27 | TGTGCCAGCAGCCTAGGGGCAACTAATGAAAAACTGTTTTTT | CASSLGATNEKLFF
TRBJ2-1 | TRBD2 | NA | TRBV11-3 | TGTGCCAGCAGTAGGGGACTAGCGTCCTACAATGAGCAGTTCTTC | CASSRGLASYNEQFF
TRBJ1-1 | NA | NA | TRBV6-5 | TGTGCCAGCTCTATGAACACTGAAGCTTTCTTT | CASSMNTEAFF
TRBJ2-4 | TRBD1 | NA | TRBV6-1 | TGTGCCAGCAGTGAAGCGTTCCGGGACAGGATTCGCGACTTC | CASSEAFRDRIRDF
TRBJ1-2 | TRBD1 | NA | TRBV7-2 | TGTGCCAGCAGCTTAGCGTTACGGACAGGGGACTATGGCTACACCTTC | CASSLALRTGDYGYTF
TRBJ2-3 | NA | NA | TRBV7-3 | TGTGCCAGCAGCTTAACCGGGGGAAGGGATACGCAGTATTTT | CASSLTGGRDTQYF
TRBJ1-4 | NA | NA | TRBV28 | TGTGCCAGCAGCTCCCGCGTTCTGGATGAAAAACTGTTTTTT | CASSSRVLDEKLFF
TRBJ1-3 | NA | NA | TRBV4-1 | TGCGCCAGCAGCCAATACCCGGGGTTCTCTGGAAACACCATATATTTT | CASSQYPGFSGNTIYF
TRBJ1-6 | NA | NA | TRBV10-3 | TGTGCCATCAGTGAGTCCGGGACGGTGGATTCACCCCTCCACTTT | CAISESGTVDSPLHF
TRBJ1-1 | NA | NA | TRBV18 | TGTGCCAGCTCACCTGGAACTGGACCTTCTCTTGACGCTTTCTTT | CASSPGTGPSLDAFF
TRBJ1-1 | NA | NA | TRBV9 | TGTGCCAGCAGCGTAGTACGGAGTGCCACTGAAGCTTTCTTT | CASSVVRSATEAFF
TRBJ2-5 | TRBD2 | NA | TRBV7-3 | TGTGCCAGCAGCTCTACAGCGGGGACCCTCCAAGAGACCCAGTACTTC | CASSSTAGTLQETQYF
TRBJ2-6 | TRBD1 | NA | TRBV19 | TGTGCCACCAATTCAGACAGGGCCGCATCTGGGGCCAACGTCCTGACTTTC | CATNSDRAASGANVLTF
TRBJ1-3 | NA | NA | TRBV7-2 | TGTGCCAGCAGCCCGGCCGGGAGAATCTCTGGAAACACCATATATTTT | CASSPAGRISGNTIYF
TRBJ2-5 | NA | NA | TRBV19 | TGTGCCAGTAGTATCGGGGACGGCTACCAAGAGACCCAGTACTTC | CASSIGDGYQETQYF
TRBJ2-1 | TRBD1 | NA | TRBV6-6 | TGTGCCAGCAGTTACCGGGACAGAAATGAGCAGTTCTTC | CASSYRDRNEQFF
TRBJ1-1 | TRBD1 | NA | TRBV4-1 | TGCGCCAGCAGCCAAGGTCAGGGGGGGATGAACACTGAAGCTTTCTTT | CASSQGQGGMNTEAFF
TRBJ1-1 | NA | NA | TRBV19 | TGTGCCAGTCAGGAGAACACTGAAGCTTTCTTT | CASQENTEAFF
TRBJ2-5 | TRBD1 | NA | TRBV18 | TGTGCCAGCTCACTCGGGACAGGGAGCGAAGAGACCCAGTACTTC | CASSLGTGSEETQYF
TRBJ1-1 | NA | NA | TRBV27 | TGTGCCAGCAGCCCCTGGCAGGGCTATTCTGAAGCTTTCTTT | CASSPWQGYSEAFF
TRBJ1-1 | NA | NA | TRBV18 | TGTGCCAGCTCACCCGACAGGCGTGAAGCTTTCTTT | CASSPDRREAFF
TRBJ2-1 | NA | NA | TRBV9 | TGTGCCAGCAGCCTCAGGGGGGCAGGGCGGGACAATGAGCAGTTCTTC | CASSLRGAGRDNEQFF
TRBJ2-7 | NA | NA | TRBV6-6 | TGTGCCAGCAGTAACCATCGACAGTCCTACGAGCAGTACTTC | CASSNHRQSYEQYF
TRBJ1-3 | NA | NA | TRBV11-2 | TGTGCCAGCAGCCCCGGGCGGTTCTCTGGAAACACCATATATTTT | CASSPGRFSGNTIYF
TRBJ2-5 | NA | NA | TRBV7-3 | TGTGCCAGCAGCTTAAACCCCCGGGAGACCCAGTACTTC | CASSLNPRETQYF
TRBJ2-3 | TRBD2 | NA | TRBV19 | TGTGCCAGTAGAGTAATGGGCGGGGGGCCCCCCTGGTGGTATTTT | CASRVMGGGPPWWYF